This T cell receptor beta chain comes out of a study of T cells in Graves' hyperthyroidism and ophthalmopathy. Study at large: At initial diagnosis, before any treatment had begun, peripheral blood was obtained.

This clonotype appeared many times. V dropped 6 bases and J dropped 14; count of bases not matched to a gene: 12. The CDR3 length is 14 residues. Amplified regions were TCR beta CDR3 sequences from RNA transcripts. The HTBI set primed first-round TCR CDR3 RT-PCR. Using its own MiXCR run on the multiplex PCR reads, TCRdb lists one record per CDR3 protein. The sample lists approximately 400,000 distinct CDR3 sequences, roughly 19% occurring once. Those with hyperthyroidism were 18 to 65 years old, newly diagnosed, and ill for under 2 months. The TCR sequence derives from a woman under 30 with Graves' hyperthyroidism. The gene calls are TRBV12-3 or TRBV12-4 and TRBJ1-6; 8 nucleotides line up with TRBD1. Sequenced sample: blood. CDR3 in DNA: TGTGCCAGCAGCCGAGAGACAGGGGCGGGCTCCCTCCACTTT. Its protein product is CASSRETGAGSLHF.